This T cell receptor (beta chain) was recovered during a study of regulatory T cells in long-lasting Graves disease. Specified time point: persistent/refractory GD, antithyroid drugs over 5 years with positive TRAb. After RNA was extracted from PBMCs, the TCR library was made from it. Combining iRepertoire HTBI primers with Arm-PCR of CDR3 regions, the authors built TCR beta libraries. TCRdb ran MiXCR on the multiplex PCR reads and lists one entry per CDR3 protein. In the table there are 700,000 or so distinct CDR3 sequences, roughly 30% of which are singletons. CDR3 size: 14 residues. The germline V gene has CDR1 MNHEY and CDR2 SVGAGI. Trimming removed 3 bases at V and 5 bases at J, with 14 bases between.

J is TRBJ2-7 and V is TRBV6-5, with D unresolved. Sequencing used peripheral blood mononuclear cells (PBMCs), obtained when the disease was refractory, from a patient treated with antithyroid drugs. The receptor was isolated from a female donor with Graves disease. Here the CDR3 reads CASSYSPPNHEQYF. CDR3 DNA sequence: TGTGCCAGCAGTTATTCCCCCCCCAACCACGAGCAGTACTTC.